This record looks at one TCR beta chain sequence and its context. With V trimmed by 2 bases and J by 0 bases, 12 bases remained unmatched. The CDR3 loop spans 18 amino acids. The V gene's germline CDR1 is GTSNPN and CDR2 SVGIG (reference sequence). The protocol was immunoSEQ multiplex PCR, while the TCRdb copy is restricted to in-frame clones and leaves out a portion. The table shows approximately 300,000 clones, with about 82% occurring only once. This entry comes from a study of Ad26.COV2.S vaccination and SARS-CoV-2 variants. The overall study: Intramuscular Ad26.COV2.S at 5x10^10 or 1x10^11 viral particles.

The sample's treatment: over 15 received Ad26.COV2.S at low or high dose, single or two shots; 5 received placebo; per-sample allocation not given. Specimens were obtained on day 63 following the first vaccine or placebo injection. This sequence originates from a person between 18 and 65 years old who received the Ad26.COV2.S COVID-19 vaccine or a placebo. Sequenced here: peripheral blood, sampled in a trial of Ad26.COV2.S vaccine versus placebo. V gene TRBV30 combines with J gene TRBJ1-5; TRBD1 aligns across 8 bases. The CDR3 sequence: CAWSRGQGPGYSNQPQHF. In nucleotides, the CDR3 is TGTGCCTGGAGTCGTGGACAGGGTCCTGGATATAGCAATCAGCCCCAGCATTTT.